These 20 T cell receptor beta chains were all obtained from the same sample, sequenced in a study of T cell responses to AZD1222 COVID-19 vaccine. The method was immunoSEQ multiplex PCR; TCRdb's version includes in-frame clones alone and lacks a portion of them. Here the sample spans more than 140,000 clones, 91% being singletons. The sequencing here drew on peripheral blood, taken on day 0 of AZD1222 vaccination. Every receptor here comes from an adult in good health.

V and J are TRBV28 and TRBJ2-7; D gene ambiguous. The V end was cut by 5 bases, the J end by 0 bases, with 8 bases between. CDR1 is MDHEN, CDR2 SYDVKM, per germline. The CDR3 contains 13 residues. In nucleotides, the CDR3 is TGTGCCAGCAGTCCCCCCAGCTCCTACGAGCAGTACTTC. This encodes CASSPPSSYEQYF.

For this clone: One end of the junction does not line up with germline, which may come from a read error. V gene TRBV5-4 combines with J gene TRBJ2-7; D may be TRBD2 (6 bases). In germline, CDR1 is SGHNT, CDR2 YYREEE (reference sequence). This CDR3 has 12 amino acids. CDR3 DNA: TGTGCCAGCAGATCCCCTAGCGCCAAGGATCTCTTC. It codes for CASRSPSAKDLF.

This clone was seen just once. The chain has TRBV11-2 and TRBJ2-2, with 10 bases matching TRBD2. V trimming: 1 base; J trimming: 5 bases; junction bases outside the gene matches: 10. The CDR3 has 18 amino acids. Germline lookup yields CDR1 SGHAT and CDR2 FQNNGV. The CDR3 reads CASSLGNLAGVRTGELFF. CDR3 in DNA: TGTGCCAGCAGCTTAGGGAACCTAGCGGGAGTAAGAACCGGGGAGCTGTTTTTT.

This chain uses TRBV28 with TRBJ2-1; 8 bases line up with TRBD2. This CDR3 spans 15 amino acids. V lost 5 bases to trimming and J lost 8 bases; unmatched junction nucleotides: 11. CDR1 is MDHEN and CDR2 is SYDVKM in the germline V gene. The CDR3 is CASSLSGSPRDEQFF. CDR3 sequence (DNA): TGTGCCAGCAGTCTAAGCGGGAGCCCTCGCGATGAGCAGTTCTTC.

J is TRBJ1-1 and V is TRBV5-1, with a possible D match to TRBD1 (5 bases). Germline CDR1 is SGHRS and CDR2 is YFSETQ. The CDR3 extends over 14 amino acids. Trimming removed 4 bases at V and 3 bases at J, with 13 bases between. CDR3 DNA: TGCGCCAGCAGCACGGTAGGGGAGTACACTGAAGCTTTCTTT. Protein: CASSTVGEYTEAFF.

This clone was observed a handful of times. Other DNA sequences in this sample translate to the same CDR3. The chain couples TRBV5-1 to TRBJ2-1, with 10 bases matching TRBD2. Per the germline V gene, CDR1 is SGHRS and CDR2 is YFSETQ. The V gene end was trimmed by 0 bases and the J gene end by 4 bases; junction bases not matched to a gene: 1. This CDR3 has 15 residues. The CDR3 DNA is TGCGCCAGCAGCTTGGGGACTAGCGGTTACAATGAGCAGTTCTTC. As protein: CASSLGTSGYNEQFF.

This chain uses TRBV27 with TRBJ2-1, with D unclear. This CDR3 is built from 12 residues. Trimming removed 7 bases from V and 11 bases from J, with 15 bases in between. In germline, CDR1 is MNHEY, CDR2 SMNVEV (reference sequence). CDR3 protein: CASTAEVPKQFF. Here the CDR3 DNA reads TGTGCCAGCACTGCCGAAGTTCCGAAGCAGTTCTTC.

The V call is TRBV7-2, the J call TRBJ1-2, with D possibly being TRBD1 (6 bases). Deletions cut 4 bases from V and 3 bases from J, with 12 bases between. This CDR3 has 14 amino acids. CDR1 and CDR2 from the germline V gene are SGHTA and FQGNSA. As DNA, the CDR3 is TGTGCCAGCAGCTCGGACAGAGACTACTATGGCTACACCTTC. Protein: CASSSDRDYYGYTF.

This clone was seen only once. In DNA form, the CDR3 reads TGCGCCAGCAGTCAATCCCTCACAGGGCCGGAGCACACAGATACGCAGTATTTT. As protein: CASSQSLTGPEHTDTQYF. V usage is TRBV23-1 and J usage is TRBJ2-3, with D possibly matching TRBD1 (6 bases). TRBV23-1 is annotated as an ORF whose role is uncertain. The CDR3 consists of 18 residues. Trimming took off 0 bases at V and 2 bases at J, with 18 bases between the two ends.

The V gene is TRBV30, the J gene TRBJ1-4; D perhaps matches TRBD1 (5 bases). Trimming left V 2 bases short and J 7 bases short, with 17 bases between. CDR3 size: 15 residues. CDR1 is GTSNPN and CDR2 is SVGIG in the germline V gene (reference sequence). The CDR3 is CAWSRGEGFSEKLFF. The CDR3 coding sequence is TGTGCCTGGAGTAGAGGGGAGGGTTTCAGTGAAAAACTGTTTTTT.

The chain couples TRBV6-5 to TRBJ1-2; D perhaps matches TRBD1 (6 bases). The CDR3 extends over 15 amino acids. In germline, CDR1 is MNHEY, CDR2 SVGAGI. V was clipped by 5 bases and J by 2 bases, with 15 bases between them. The CDR3 sequence: CASSNHRERNYGYTF. In DNA, the CDR3 is TGTGCCAGCAGTAACCACAGGGAAAGGAACTATGGCTACACCTTC.

J is TRBJ2-1 and V is TRBV5-1, with 9 positions matching TRBD2. Trimming removed 1 base from V and 5 bases from J; junction bases left unmatched: 7. Germline CDR1 is SGHRS and CDR2 is YFSETQ. The CDR3 spans 16 residues. CDR3 in amino acids: CASSLIRGRANNEQFF. DNA of the CDR3: TGCGCCAGCAGCTTGATACGCGGGAGGGCGAACAATGAGCAGTTCTTC.

CDR3 nucleotides: TGCGCCAGCAGCCAAACAGGGGTCTCCTACAATGAGCAGTTCTTC. The encoded protein is CASSQTGVSYNEQFF. V gene TRBV4-1 combines with J gene TRBJ2-1, with 7 bases matching TRBD1. The length of the CDR3 is 15 residues. CDR1 and CDR2 (germline): MGHRA, YSYEKL. The V segment lost 2 bases and the J segment 0 bases; nucleotides outside the gene matches: 1.

This clone was seen a few times. The V call is TRBV2, the J call TRBJ1-1; unclear D gene. Germline CDR1 and CDR2: SNHLY and FYNNEI. Trimming pared 6 bases from V and 10 bases from J, leaving 9 bases between. The CDR3 totals 10 residues. The CDR3 nucleotides read TGTGCCAGCAGGGCAGTGGTAGCTTTCTTT. Amino acid sequence: CASRAVVAFF.

This clone was observed once. The chain combines TRBV19 with TRBJ1-5; the D gene is possibly TRBD1 (6 bases). V was trimmed by 1 base and J by 5 bases, leaving 15 bases between them. The CDR3 runs to 16 residues. Germline CDR1 is LNHDA and CDR2 is SQIVND (reference sequence). CDR3: CASSIAVGGADQPQHF. The CDR3 nucleotides are TGTGCCAGTAGTATAGCGGTGGGGGGCGCCGATCAGCCCCAGCATTTT.

The chain is built from TRBV5-1 and TRBJ1-1; the match to TRBD1 covers 10 bases. In germline, CDR1 is SGHRS, CDR2 YFSETQ. V dropped 4 bases and J dropped 5; count of bases not matched to a gene: 5. The CDR3 length is 14 residues. This CDR3 reads CASSPDRGRTEAFF. In nucleotides, the CDR3 is TGCGCCAGCAGCCCGGACAGGGGGAGGACTGAAGCTTTCTTT.

The V gene is TRBV7-3, the J gene TRBJ2-1; the match to TRBD1 covers 11 bases. Trimming at V came to 5 bases and at J to 8 bases, leaving 11 bases not matched to a gene. The CDR3 is made up of 16 amino acids. CDR1 and CDR2 (germline): SGHTA, FQGTGA. CDR3 nucleotides: TGTGCCAGCAGCCTCCGGACAGGGGGCGGGGTTTATGAGCAGTTCTTC. It translates to CASSLRTGGGVYEQFF.

The rearrangement uses TRBV2 and TRBJ1-1, with D tentatively TRBD1 (6 bases). Germline CDR1 is SNHLY and CDR2 is FYNNEI. With 5 bases removed from V and 0 bases from J, the gap between germline ends came to 13 bases. The CDR3 sequence is 15 residues long. The CDR3 nucleotides read TGTGCCAGCAGTCCCGGACAGCCACTGAACACTGAAGCTTTCTTT. Residues: CASSPGQPLNTEAFF.

The chain is built from TRBV7-6 and TRBJ2-7; D is possibly TRBD2 (6 bases). Germline V gene data show CDR1 as SGHVS and CDR2 as FNYEAQ. The ends were cut back, 0 bases at V and 3 bases at J, with 15 bases in the middle. This CDR3 spans 16 amino acids. The DNA of the CDR3 is TGTGCCAGCAGCTTAGCGGGGCTAGCGAATCTCTACGAGCAGTACTTC. Residues: CASSLAGLANLYEQYF.

The chain is built from TRBV2 and TRBJ1-3, with D unresolved. The CDR3 is made up of 15 amino acids. V gave up 3 bases and J gave up 0 bases, with 9 bases separating them. Germline V gives CDR1 SNHLY, CDR2 FYNNEI. CDR3: CASSDGGPSGNTIYF. The CDR3 bases are TGTGCCAGCAGTGACGGCGGGCCCTCTGGAAACACCATATATTTT.